The 29 T cell receptor beta chains below come from one sample, sequenced in a study of shared clonotypes between healthy human individuals. TCRdb's table, derived via immunoSEQ multiplex PCR, lists solely in-frame clones and lacks some. The sample has about 2.2 million clones; over 85% are singletons. Terminally differentiated effector memory CD45RA+ cells were excluded from the naive CD8 cells, which were CD45RO-negative and positively selected for CCR7. The sequenced sample consisted of naive CD8+ T cells from PBMCs. All receptors come from a man aged 18 to 30 in good health. Some clones in this sample may be carry-over from other donors' samples.

This chain uses TRBV4-1 with TRBJ2-7; 7 bases are a match to TRBD1. The CDR3 extends over 14 amino acids. Unmatched junction bases numbered 10, after V lost 0 bases and J lost 11 bases. From germline, CDR1 is MGHRA and CDR2 YSYEKL. CDR3 protein: CASSQDLKQGLEYF. In DNA, the CDR3 is TGCGCCAGCAGCCAAGACCTCAAACAGGGGTTGGAGTACTTC.

The chain joins TRBV9 to TRBJ2-3; possibly TRBD2 for D (6 bases). V lost 3 bases and J lost 1, with 15 bases in between. The CDR3 runs to 16 residues. Germline values: CDR1 SGDLS, CDR2 YYNGEE. CDR3 in DNA: TGTGCCAGCAGCGCGCCGGGCGGGGTCGGCACAGATACGCAGTATTTT. Protein sequence: CASSAPGGVGTDTQYF.

This clone appeared a single time. The chain joins TRBV4-2 to TRBJ2-7, with TRBD1 as a possible D gene (7 bases). Trimming shortened V by 0 bases and J by 6 bases, and 15 bases separated the two germline ends. CDR3 size: 15 residues. Germline CDR1 is LGHNA and CDR2 is YNFKEQ. DNA of the CDR3: TGTGCCAGCAGCCAAGACAGGGGGGTCCGGGGCGAGCAGTACTTC. Protein: CASSQDRGVRGEQYF.

The chain carries TRBV18 and TRBJ1-1, with 7 bases identical to TRBD1. Germline CDR1 is KGHSH and CDR2 is LQKENI. V was clipped by 6 bases and J by 0 bases; unmatched bases: 10. The CDR3 length is 16 residues. This chain's CDR3 is CASSLIAQGMNTEAFF. Here the CDR3 DNA reads TGTGCCAGCTCCCTAATCGCACAGGGGATGAACACTGAAGCTTTCTTT. The entire variable domain, with the rest obtained from reference TRBV18 and TRBJ1-1, is as follows: NAGVMQNPRHLVRRRGQEARLRCSPMKGHSHVYWYRQLPEEGLKFMVYLQKENIIDESGMPKERFSAEFPKEGPSILRIQQVVRGDSAAYFCASSLIAQGMNTEAFFGQGTRLTVV.

The chain employs TRBV5-5 and TRBJ2-2, with 8 nucleotides matching TRBD2. This CDR3 contains 15 residues. The germline V gene has CDR1 SGHKS and CDR2 YYEKEE (reference sequence). The V gene end was trimmed by 6 bases and the J gene end by 4 bases; junction bases not matched to a gene: 8. The chain's CDR3 is CASTSGGSSTGELFF. Here the CDR3 DNA reads TGTGCCAGCACCTCGGGGGGGTCCTCCACCGGGGAGCTGTTTTTT.

The genes are TRBV4-1 and TRBJ2-7; maybe TRBD1 (5 bases). The CDR3 totals 15 residues. The V gene's germline CDR1 is MGHRA and CDR2 YSYEKL. The V end was cut by 1 base, the J end by 5 bases, with 15 bases between. CDR3 coding DNA: TGCGCCAGCAGCCAAGTTGGGCACAGGCTTGACGAGCAGTACTTC. Its protein product is CASSQVGHRLDEQYF.

In this sample, this clone turned up once. The chain is built from TRBV29-1 and TRBJ1-1, with D uncertain. V shed 0 bases and J shed 7 bases, with 9 bases lying between them. The CDR3 is made up of 12 amino acids. Germline V gene lookup returns CDR1 SQVTM and CDR2 ANQGSEA. CDR3 coding DNA: TGCAGCGTTGAAGAGGTTCAGCTTGAAGCTTTCTTT. This translates into CSVEEVQLEAFF.

The chain recombines TRBV27 with TRBJ2-1, with 16 bases fitting TRBD2. This CDR3 has 16 residues. Germline assignment: CDR1 MNHEY and CDR2 SMNVEV (reference sequence). The junction had 14 bases not matched to a gene; V was cut back by 7 bases and J by 14 bases. CDR3 coding DNA: TGTGCCAGCACCCCATCGGGGGGACTAGCGGGAGGGTGGAAGTTCTTC. It codes for CASTPSGGLAGGWKFF.

The CDR3 here is CASSYSLSLDYEQYF. CDR3 sequence (DNA): TGTGCCAGCAGTTACTCGTTGTCCCTAGACTACGAGCAGTACTTC. The chain recombines TRBV6-5 with TRBJ2-7, with D unclear. Trimming took off 0 bases at V and 3 bases at J, with 12 bases between the two ends. CDR3 size: 15 residues. Germline CDR1 is MNHEY and CDR2 is SVGAGI.

The rearrangement links TRBV27 to TRBJ2-7, with 11 nucleotides matching TRBD1. The germline CDR1 and CDR2 sequences are MNHEY and SMNVEV (reference sequence). V trimming: 5 bases; J trimming: 4 bases; junction bases outside the gene matches: 7. This CDR3 region has 15 residues. The CDR3 reads CASSPRTGGRYEQYF. CDR3 nucleotide sequence: TGTGCCAGCAGTCCCCGGACAGGGGGCAGGTACGAGCAGTACTTC.

The genes are TRBV7-8 and TRBJ1-5; the match to TRBD1 covers 7 bases. This CDR3 is built from 17 residues. The germline CDR1 and CDR2 sequences are SGHVS and FQNEAQ. Trimming removed 4 bases from V and 4 bases from J; junction bases left unmatched: 13. The CDR3 sequence: CASSSLLTGTGNQPQHF. The DNA for the CDR3 is TGTGCCAGCAGCTCCTTGCTGACAGGGACCGGAAATCAGCCCCAGCATTTT.

V usage is TRBV6-4 and J usage is TRBJ2-1; 13 nucleotides align to TRBD2. J was trimmed by 8 bases and V by 6 bases; bases with no gene match: 7. Germline V gene lookup returns CDR1 MRHNA and CDR2 SNTAGT. CDR3 length: 15 amino acids. CDR3 sequence (DNA): TGTGCCAGCAGCGAACTAGCGGGAGGGCCCTATGAGCAGTTCTTC. This sequence encodes CASSELAGGPYEQFF.

The chain uses TRBV27 and TRBJ1-3, with a weak D call TRBD1 (5 bases). Trimming removed 6 bases at V and 2 bases at J, with 14 bases between. The CDR3 is made up of 15 amino acids. CDR1 and CDR2 (germline): MNHEY, SMNVEV (reference sequence). CDR3 residues: CASRKLREAGNTIYF. CDR3 DNA: TGTGCCAGCAGAAAACTCAGGGAGGCTGGAAACACCATATATTTT.

The genes are TRBV6-9 and TRBJ1-1; D unclear. This CDR3 has 11 residues. Germline V lookup: CDR1 MNHGY, CDR2 SVAAGI. Trimming stripped 2 bases from V and 6 bases from J, with 4 bases between. In nucleotides, the CDR3 is TGTGCCAGCAGTTATACCCCTGAAGCTTTCTTT. This codes for CASSYTPEAFF.

As regards this clone: Germline and junction disagree at one end, which may indicate a read error. The V call is TRBV5-1, the J call TRBJ1-5, with D possibly being TRBD1 (6 bases). CDR3 length: 14 amino acids. Germline values: CDR1 SGHRS, CDR2 YFSETQ. The CDR3 region has the DNA TGCGCCAGCACCCCAACAGTGGGACAATCAGCCCCAGCATTT. Its translation: CASTPTVGQSAPAF.

J is TRBJ2-1 and V is TRBV11-3; 14 bases match TRBD2. CDR3 length: 20 residues. J lost 4 bases, V lost 5 bases, and 16 bases had no gene match. Germline CDR1 reads SGHNT; CDR2 reads YENEEA. CDR3 DNA sequence: TGTGCCAGCAGCCCTCACACCAGGACTAGCGGGAGGTTAGGGTACAATGAGCAGTTCTTC. Protein: CASSPHTRTSGRLGYNEQFF.

A note on this clone: This same CDR3 is encoded by further DNA sequences in the sample. V usage is TRBV7-9 and J usage is TRBJ2-1, with TRBD2 matching over 13 bases. The V segment lost 6 bases and the J segment 2 bases; nucleotides outside the gene matches: 4. CDR3 length: 16 amino acids. CDR1 is SEHNR and CDR2 is FQNEAQ in the germline V gene (reference sequence). The CDR3 coding sequence is TGTGCCAGCAGTCCAACTAGCGGGAGGGCCTACAATGAGCAGTTCTTC. It codes for CASSPTSGRAYNEQFF.

This clone was counted once. The chain recombines TRBV2 with TRBJ2-2; D might be TRBD2 (5 bases). The CDR3 has 13 amino acids. The V and J ends lost 11 bases and 1 base respectively, with 11 bases between them. The germline CDR1 and CDR2 sequences are SNHLY and FYNNEI. CDR3 sequence: CAGAEMNTGELFF. The CDR3 DNA sequence: TGTGCCGGAGCGGAGATGAACACCGGGGAGCTGTTTTTT.

This chain joins TRBV7-9 and TRBJ1-3; D remains ambiguous. The V gene's germline CDR1 is SEHNR and CDR2 FQNEAQ (reference sequence). V gave up 8 bases and J gave up 2 bases, with 16 bases separating them. This CDR3 contains 15 residues. Here the CDR3 reads CASPTGQAPGNTIYF. DNA for the CDR3: TGTGCCAGCCCAACTGGGCAGGCCCCTGGAAACACCATATATTTT. Full variable domain (rest looked up from reference TRBV7-9 and TRBJ1-3): DTGVSQNPRHKITKRGQNVTFRCDPISEHNRLYWYRQTLGQGPEFLTYFQNEAQLEKSRLLSDRFSAERPKGSFSTLEIQRTEQGDSAMYLCASPTGQAPGNTIYFGEGSWLTVV.

The chain couples TRBV27 to TRBJ2-7; 7 bases fit TRBD1. This CDR3 has 13 residues. Looked up from germline, CDR1 is MNHEY and CDR2 is SMNVEV (reference sequence). The junction had 7 bases not matched to a gene; V was cut back by 4 bases and J by 7 bases. CDR3 protein: CASSSTGLVEQYF. In nucleotides, the CDR3 is TGTGCCAGCAGTTCGACAGGGTTAGTAGAGCAGTACTTC.

The chain has TRBV29-1 and TRBJ2-7, with D perhaps TRBD2 (5 bases). The CDR3 totals 11 residues. Deletions cut 7 bases from V and 3 bases from J, with 10 bases between. Germline CDR1 and CDR2: SQVTM and ANQGSEA. The DNA for the CDR3 is TGCAGCGCCGGGGATCTCTACGAGCAGTACTTC. This translates into CSAGDLYEQYF.

The chain links TRBV9 to TRBJ2-7, with a weak D call TRBD1 (5 bases). Germline assignment: CDR1 SGDLS and CDR2 YYNGEE. The CDR3 loop spans 15 amino acids. The V gene lost 0 bases and the J gene lost 0 bases, with 10 bases spanning the gap. The CDR3 is CASSVGFGASYEQYF. The DNA of the CDR3 is TGTGCCAGCAGCGTAGGCTTTGGGGCCTCCTACGAGCAGTACTTC.

This chain joins TRBV28 and TRBJ2-5, with a possible D match to TRBD1 (6 bases). The CDR3 extends over 13 amino acids. Germline CDR1 reads MDHEN; CDR2 reads SYDVKM. V was clipped by 6 bases and J by 5 bases, with 13 bases between them. CDR3 protein: CASSTGLRETQYF. CDR3 sequence (DNA): TGTGCCAGCAGCACAGGGCTAAGGGAGACCCAGTACTTC.

The V gene is TRBV9, the J gene TRBJ2-2; either TRBD1 or TRBD2 may supply D (6 bases each). Germline V gives CDR1 SGDLS, CDR2 YYNGEE. The ends were cut back, 0 bases at V and 5 bases at J, with 11 bases in the middle. The CDR3 length is 15 residues. The CDR3 DNA follows: TGTGCCAGCAGCGTAGGCGGGACACTTACCGGGGAGCTGTTTTTT. As protein: CASSVGGTLTGELFF.

The chain uses TRBV6-1 and TRBJ2-1; TRBD2 matches at 12 bases. Germline-derived CDR1 and CDR2 are MNHNS and SASEGT. CDR3 size: 15 residues. The J segment lost 9 bases and the V segment lost 6 bases, leaving 9 bases of the junction unmatched. The DNA of the CDR3 is TGTGCCAGCAGGTCCCTAGCGGGAGGGCCAGGTGAGCAGTTCTTC. This gives the protein CASRSLAGGPGEQFF.

This sequence joins TRBV28 and TRBJ2-3; a weak D match, TRBD1 (6 bases). CDR1 and CDR2 from the germline V gene are MDHEN and SYDVKM. CDR3 length: 18 residues. V dropped 5 bases and J dropped 2 bases, with 23 bases sitting between them. In DNA form, the CDR3 reads TGTGCCAGCAGTACCCCACTTTTGGGGGCGGCCCACACAGATACGCAGTATTTT. Its translation is CASSTPLLGAAHTDTQYF.

This rearrangement joins TRBV5-8 to TRBJ1-5; D possibly corresponds to TRBD1 (5 bases). The CDR3 length is 13 residues. The V gene's germline CDR1 is SGHTS and CDR2 YDEGEE. V lost 0 bases to trimming and J lost 8 bases, with 9 bases between them. As DNA, the CDR3 is TGTGCCAGCAGCTTGGAGGGGCAGGAGCCCCAGCATTTT. As protein: CASSLEGQEPQHF.

The chain employs TRBV11-2 and TRBJ2-1; possible D gene TRBD1, 5 bases. Trimming took off 4 bases at V and 5 bases at J, with 15 bases between the two ends. This CDR3 region has 15 residues. Germline V CDR1 and CDR2: SGHAT, FQNNGV. The chain's CDR3 is CASSSGASGNNEQFF. The CDR3 region has the DNA TGTGCCAGCAGCTCTGGGGCGTCAGGTAACAATGAGCAGTTCTTC. Using reference TRBV11-2 and TRBJ2-1 for the parts outside the CDR3, the full variable domain is EAGVAQSPRYKIIEKRQSVAFWCNPISGHATLYWYQQILGQGPKLLIQFQNNGVVDDSQLPKDRFSAERLKGVDSTLKIQPAKLEDSAVYLCASSSGASGNNEQFFGPGTRLTVL.

The gene calls are TRBV5-4 and TRBJ1-5; D unclear. Trimming removed 0 bases at V and 9 bases at J, with 10 bases between. This CDR3 has 13 residues. Germline V gives CDR1 SGHNT, CDR2 YYREEE (reference sequence). Written as DNA, the CDR3 is TGTGCCAGCAGCTTGGGTCCCGGTGGGCCCCAGCATTTT. This codes for CASSLGPGGPQHF.